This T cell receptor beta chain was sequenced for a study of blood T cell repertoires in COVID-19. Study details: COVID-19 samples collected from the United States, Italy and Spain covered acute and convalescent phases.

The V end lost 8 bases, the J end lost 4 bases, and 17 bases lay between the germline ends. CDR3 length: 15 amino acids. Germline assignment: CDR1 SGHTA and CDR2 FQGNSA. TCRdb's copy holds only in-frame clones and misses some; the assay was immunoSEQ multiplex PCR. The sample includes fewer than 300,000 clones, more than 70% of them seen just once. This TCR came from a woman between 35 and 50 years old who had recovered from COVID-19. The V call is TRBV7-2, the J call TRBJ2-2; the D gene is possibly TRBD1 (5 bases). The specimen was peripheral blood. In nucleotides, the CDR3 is TGTGCCAGCCTCCAGGGTAGGGTGGGCACCGGGGAGCTGTTTTTT. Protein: CASLQGRVGTGELFF.